The entry that follows covers one T cell receptor (beta chain) sequence. This receptor's antigen is unknown. One junction end disagrees with the germline gene, perhaps due to a read error. The sample is drawn from a study of cytomegalovirus exposure and HLA in healthy donors (dated by TCRdb to 2015 to 2018). Regarding the research as a whole: In an earlier analysis of some 550 of the donors, under 300 Gb of sequence data and about 110 million unique TCR beta sequences from roughly 190 million T cells were reported. Rather than drawing on any new phenotypic data, the later analysis identified candidate immune exposures from TCR beta sequences and the way those sequences occurred across donors. In a later analysis, previously published TCR beta repertoires from 670 or so donors were re-analyzed and high-resolution HLA genotyping was added so that TCR occurrence patterns could be studied. Donor age, sex, ethnicity and CMV serostatus were compiled together with the repertoire data. The number of donors typed differed by locus, with about 629-630 for A, B, C, DRB1 and DQB1, roughly 520 for DQA1, 600 to 610 for DPA1, and over 400 for DPB1. Across 300 to 500 genotyped donors of the cohort, an average of about 240,000 unique TCR beta nucleotide sequences per donor were sequenced, and roughly 17% of those sequences were non-productive. The study profiled the T cell repertoires of under 700 subjects by immunosequencing and related them to cytomegalovirus serostatus. To predict cytomegalovirus infection status, the study brought together high-throughput TCR immunosequencing, statistical association of individual TCRs with disease status, and machine learning. The aim of the study was to test whether cataloging public T cell receptors could identify signatures of past pathogen exposure. An earlier analysis of around 580 of the donors used high-throughput TCR beta sequencing to judge whether each TCR beta V gene segment behaved as functional or pseudogenic. Of the 398 genotyped donors, roughly 85% fell in the genetic ancestry cluster associated with self-reported Caucasian donors. HLA typing included class I and class II loci at four-digit resolution. A later genetic analysis used genome-wide SNP genotypes for about 65% of the 666 donors, treating that subset as a discovery cohort. An early release covering about 600 HLA-typed donors comprised approximately 290 gigabases of sequencing data and about 90 million unique TCR sequences. Besides the first cohort of hundreds of subjects, a separate validation cohort made up of 95 to 150 different subjects was used. Every discovery cohort repertoire had been produced on one sequencing platform. Roughly 5 DR-DQ haplotypes were handled as single units for association and clustering because linkage in the cohort was strong. The investigation overall reported the following: Broadly in line with IMGT annotations, most TCR beta V segments showed up in productive rearrangements about 87% or about 30% of the time in an earlier analysis of around 600 of the donors. Three of the identified cytomegalovirus-associated TCR beta chains were confirmed in vitro to be specific for cytomegalovirus antigens. A later analysis associated 15,000 or so TCR beta sequences with specific HLA alleles at a false discovery rate of 0.05. Roughly uniform sequencing depth across donors was assumed in presence/absence analyses, although this assumption may not hold. A later genetic analysis associated a missense DCLRE1C variant with V-gene and J-gene trimming of TCR beta chains, and an independent cohort replicated the association. Correlated functional status among segregating V segments might be attributable to linkage disequilibrium, but an unknown experimental factor could not be ruled out. The sequencing pipeline was judged likely to have produced a cluster of highly shared sequence variants as a technical artifact. According to a later genetic analysis, donors in an Asian-associated ancestry cluster had fewer N-insertions in productive TCRs than the approximately 670-donor mean. Compared with equally common non-associated chains, HLA-associated TCR beta chains in a later analysis were more clonally expanded and had lower generation probabilities. The classifier was reported to diagnose cytomegalovirus status with high specificity and sensitivity in both the original and validation cohorts. Several of the top co-occurrence clusters appeared to be linked to parvovirus B19, influenza, CMV and Epstein-Barr virus, according to a later analysis. The study listed 150 to 200 TCR beta chains as associated with cytomegalovirus. In this cohort, only TCR beta chains were sequenced, and detectable features were limited by the absence of alpha or paired-chain data. According to a later analysis, most CMV-associated TCR beta chains appeared to be HLA-restricted, and the HLA associations seemed to be driven largely by CMV exposure. Across donors, most TCR sequences were observed very rarely, whereas some public TCRs were present in many individuals. A further reported finding was that TCR beta sequences accurately predicted the HLA-A and HLA-B alleles for most subjects in the first cohort. The 87-base-pair reads could not distinguish some IMGT-functional V segments, including TRBV6-2 and TRBV6-3, so those segments were excluded. According to the authors, the approach could potentially be generalized to other disease states and immunological phenotypes. Because some donors lacked HLA typing at each locus, the association tests relied only on the typed subset. For the cohort, immune exposure information was limited to CMV serostatus. Strong co-occurrence of HLA alleles, especially DR and DQ, made assigning TCR associations to individual alleles difficult. According to a later analysis, TCR association rates differed among HLA loci, with DRB1 alleles showing the most associated TCRs and HLA-C alleles showing the fewest. Around 16 rarely observed V segments, including chromosome 9 orphons, were excluded from the earlier analysis of 550 to 700 of the donors because counts were too low.

Library method: the immunoSEQ multiplex PCR assay. For the multiplex PCR, a mixture combining 60 forward primers for TCR Vbeta segments and 13 reverse primers for TCR Jbeta segments was used. The CDR3 region of rearranged TCR beta genes was amplified from genomic DNA with a multiplex PCR assay. The Illumina HiSeq System was used to sequence the amplified TCR beta libraries as 87-base-pair reads. The source study handled its data this way. Across the 600 to 700 repertoires, a later analysis counted 80 million or so unique TCR beta chains, 9.5 million to 13 million of which were shared by at least two donors. To remove PCR and sequencing errors, raw reads were error-corrected and collapsed into unique sequences using a nearest-neighbor algorithm that merged closely related sequences. To assign V, D and J gene segments, CDR3 sequences were aligned to IMGT reference sequences. For a sequence to be retained, at least a six-nucleotide match to both a V gene segment and a J gene segment was required. Rearrangements were classified as productive when the CDR3 lacked stop codons and remained in frame with V and J, and all other rearrangements were classified as non-productive. Following IMGT convention, CDR3 was defined as the stretch from the second conserved V-encoded cysteine to the conserved J-encoded phenylalanine. The earlier analysis of about 500 of the donors excluded sequences that lacked an unambiguous match to a single V gene segment. An earlier analysis of a few hundred of the donors called V segments functional above 56.7% productive rearrangements and segregating when the between-donor standard deviation exceeded 5%. A statistical classification framework was developed to diagnose cytomegalovirus status using the catalog of TCR beta chain sequences. V and J gene assignment, in a later analysis, came from comparing TCR nucleotide sequences with IMGT/GENE-DB human TR gene sequences. A later analysis assigned CDR3 sequences and most-parsimonious VDJ recombination scenarios with the TCRdist pipeline. A later analysis defined each TCR beta chain by its CDR3 amino acid sequence plus V-gene family, and excluded reads lacking a unique V-gene family. In a later analysis, 450 to 600 highly shared, low-generation-probability nucleotide sequences were removed to address suspected cross-contamination and a sequencing artifact. In a later analysis, a clonal expansion index was calculated for each public chain from normalized within-repertoire ranks of inferred template counts. Generation probabilities in a later analysis came from a VDJ recombination model fitted to out-of-frame rearrangements, and those results were checked against IGoR. A later analysis scored TCR-TCR, TCR-HLA and TCR-CMV co-occurrence with hypergeometric tests, applying a repertoire-size bias correction to TCR pairs. A later analysis estimated false discovery rates by permuting HLA or CMV assignments 20 times. In a later analysis, co-occurring TCRs were grouped using DBSCAN, and TCRdist sequence similarity was added for clustering within HLA-allele-positive subsets. Repertoires with fewer than 30,000 or more than 120,000 public chains were left out of co-occurrence clustering, as were four to six repertoires with anomalous nucleotide sharing. Not all clones reach the TCRdb copy of this immuneACCESS table, which keeps in-frame sequences only. Checked studies attribute under half of the gap to unresolved V genes and leave the rest unexplained. D and trimming were read from the DNA, whereas the V and J calls and clone size are those reported in that table. The sample profile shows 150,000 or so clones; around 67% of them were found once. Roughly 4.5% of the sample is held by the ten biggest clonotypes.

The cohort consisted of 666 healthy bone marrow donors. Cohort members were all nominally healthy when sampled, although unrecorded immune exposures were likely present. The donor tested CMV seropositive and was one of the 289 seropositive cohort members. A peripheral blood sample was collected from each donor, and TCR beta sequencing was performed on peripheral blood mononuclear cells. Genomic DNA extraction from the blood cell samples was performed with the Qiagen DNeasy Blood Extraction Kit. CDR1 and CDR2 were assigned from the germline V gene (reference sequence) as SEHNR and FQNEAQ. From the cysteine up to the phenylalanine, the CDR3 has a length of 11 residues. CDR3 DNA is the only sequence kept; it has 33 bases, read in frame from the first base.

This sequence was found in a man between 18 and 35 years old in good health and CMV-seropositive. Rearrangement joined TRBV7-9 to TRBJ1-3; D gene: possibly TRBD1, on 5 matching bases. The material sequenced was PBMCs. The DNA sequence reads TGTGCCAGCAGCTCCTCGGGACTCCCGTCTTTT. This translates into CASSSSGLPSF.